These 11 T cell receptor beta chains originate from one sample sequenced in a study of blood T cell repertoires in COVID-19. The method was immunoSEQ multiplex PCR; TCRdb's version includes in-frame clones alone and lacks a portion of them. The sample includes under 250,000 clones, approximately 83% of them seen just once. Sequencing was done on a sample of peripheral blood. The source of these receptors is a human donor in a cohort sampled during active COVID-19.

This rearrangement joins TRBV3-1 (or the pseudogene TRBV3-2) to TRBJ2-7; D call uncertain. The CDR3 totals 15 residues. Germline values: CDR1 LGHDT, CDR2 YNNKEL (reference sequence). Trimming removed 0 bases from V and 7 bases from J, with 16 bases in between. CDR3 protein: CASSQDLVTRVEQYF. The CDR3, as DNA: TGTGCCAGCAGCCAAGATCTAGTTACGAGAGTGGAGCAGTACTTC.

DNA of the CDR3: TGTGCCAGCAGCCAATGGGGCCGGACAGGTTTACAAGAGACCCAGTACTTC. Residues: CASSQWGRTGLQETQYF. This chain joins TRBV3-1 (or the pseudogene TRBV3-2) and TRBJ2-5, with 7 bases matching TRBD1. With V trimmed by 2 bases and J by 2 bases, 11 bases remained unmatched. Per germline, CDR1 LGHDT and CDR2 YNNKEL (reference sequence). The CDR3 spans 17 residues.

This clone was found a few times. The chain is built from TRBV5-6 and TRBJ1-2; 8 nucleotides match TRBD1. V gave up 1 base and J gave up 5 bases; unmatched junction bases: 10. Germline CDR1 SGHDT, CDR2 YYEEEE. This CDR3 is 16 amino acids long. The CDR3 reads CASSLRAGGARYGYTF. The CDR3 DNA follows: TGTGCCAGCAGCTTGCGGGCAGGGGGCGCAAGATATGGCTACACCTTC.

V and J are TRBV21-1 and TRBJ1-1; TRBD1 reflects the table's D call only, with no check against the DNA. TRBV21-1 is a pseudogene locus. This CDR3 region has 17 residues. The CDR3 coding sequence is TGTGCCAGCAGCACACCCCCCAGGTTCCCGCCGAACACTGAAGCTTTCTTT. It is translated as CASSTPPRFPPNTEAFF.

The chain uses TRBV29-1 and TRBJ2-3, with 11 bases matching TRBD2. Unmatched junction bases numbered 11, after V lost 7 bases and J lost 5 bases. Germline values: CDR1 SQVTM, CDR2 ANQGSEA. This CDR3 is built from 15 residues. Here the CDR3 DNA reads TGCAGCGCCTTAGCGGGAGGGCCTCTTAGAGATACGCAGTATTTT. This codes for CSALAGGPLRDTQYF.

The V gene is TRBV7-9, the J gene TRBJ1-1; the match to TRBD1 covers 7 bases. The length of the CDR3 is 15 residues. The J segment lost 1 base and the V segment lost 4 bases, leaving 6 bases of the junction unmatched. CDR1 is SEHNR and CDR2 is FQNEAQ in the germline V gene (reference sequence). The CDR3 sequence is CASSSTGTANTEAFF. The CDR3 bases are TGTGCCAGCAGCTCCACCGGGACAGCGAACACTGAAGCTTTCTTT.

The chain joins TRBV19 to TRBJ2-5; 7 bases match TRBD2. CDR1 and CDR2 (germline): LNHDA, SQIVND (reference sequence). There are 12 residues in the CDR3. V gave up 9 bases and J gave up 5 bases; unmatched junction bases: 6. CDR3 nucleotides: TGTGCCAGCGGACTAGGTGAGGAGACCCAGTACTTC. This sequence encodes CASGLGEETQYF.

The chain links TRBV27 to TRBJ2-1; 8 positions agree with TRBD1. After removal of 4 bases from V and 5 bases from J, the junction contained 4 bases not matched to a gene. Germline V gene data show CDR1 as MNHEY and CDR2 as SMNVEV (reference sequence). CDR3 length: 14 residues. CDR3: CASSSGQGNNEQFF. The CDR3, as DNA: TGTGCCAGCAGTTCCGGACAGGGTAACAATGAGCAGTTCTTC.

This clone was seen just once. CDR3 bases: TGCAGCGTTGAAGACGGACAGGAGACCCAGTACTTC. This translates into CSVEDGQETQYF. The chain joins TRBV29-1 to TRBJ2-5, with TRBD1 as a possible D gene (6 bases). Germline CDR1 reads SQVTM; CDR2 reads ANQGSEA. CDR3 length: 12 residues. V lost 0 bases and J 5 bases, leaving 7 bases between the germline ends.

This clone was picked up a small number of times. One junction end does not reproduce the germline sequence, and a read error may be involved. CDR3 coding DNA: TGTGCCAGCAGTCAAGGAGTACAGAGATTCTATAATTCACCCCTCCACTTT. The encoded protein is CASSQGVQRFYNSPLHF. The gene calls are TRBV3-1 (or the pseudogene TRBV3-2) and TRBJ1-6; no firm D call. This CDR3 contains 17 residues. Germline V lookup: CDR1 LGHDT, CDR2 YNNKEL (reference sequence).

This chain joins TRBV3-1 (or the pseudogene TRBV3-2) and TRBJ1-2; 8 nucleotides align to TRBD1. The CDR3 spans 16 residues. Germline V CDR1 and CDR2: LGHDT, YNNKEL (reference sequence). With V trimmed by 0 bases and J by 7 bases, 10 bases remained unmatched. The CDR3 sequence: CASSQDSQDRASGYTF. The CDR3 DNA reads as TGTGCCAGCAGCCAAGATTCTCAGGACAGGGCATCTGGCTACACCTTC.